The 13 T cell receptor beta chains below were found in one sample sequenced in a study of graft-versus-host responses after intestinal transplantation. The data were produced by immunoSEQ multiplex PCR, yet TCRdb's version contains in-frame clones alone and is incomplete. The data contain under 100,000 clones, approximately 90% of them singletons. Specimen: PBMCs, collected roughly 410 days after intestinal transplant. All receptors come from a human patient who received an intestinal transplant, so some T cells may come from the graft donor.

CDR3 nucleotides: TGTGCCAGCAGCCCCCCGGACAGGGGACGAGAGACCCAGTACTTC. Protein sequence: CASSPPDRGRETQYF. The V gene is TRBV6-5, the J gene TRBJ2-5, with 9 bases aligning to TRBD1. Germline V gene data show CDR1 as MNHEY and CDR2 as SVGAGI. The junction had 9 bases not matched to a gene; V was cut back by 6 bases and J by 4 bases. The CDR3 totals 15 residues.

V and J are TRBV5-1 and TRBJ2-7; no clear D gene. Trimming took 1 base from V and 0 from J, leaving 5 bases between them. CDR3 length: 13 residues. CDR1 is SGHRS and CDR2 is YFSETQ in the germline V gene. The CDR3 here is CASSLTPSYEQYF. CDR3 DNA sequence: TGCGCCAGCAGCTTGACCCCCTCCTACGAGCAGTACTTC.

This clone was detected only once. The chain employs TRBV11-2 and TRBJ2-2; 7 nucleotides agree with TRBD2. Trimming at V came to 5 bases and at J to 3 bases, leaving 6 bases not matched to a gene. The CDR3 consists of 15 residues. CDR1 and CDR2 from the germline V gene are SGHAT and FQNNGV. The DNA of the CDR3 is TGTGCCAGCAGCGGGGGTGGGGGGGACACCGGGGAGCTGTTTTTT. This encodes CASSGGGGDTGELFF.

The rearrangement joins TRBV15 to TRBJ2-7; the match to TRBD1 covers 10 bases. With 1 base clipped from V and 5 bases from J, the junction kept 2 bases outside the gene matches. Germline CDR1 is LNHNV and CDR2 is YYDKDF (reference sequence). CDR3 length: 14 amino acids. The CDR3: CATSRVDRGDEQYF. Written as DNA, the CDR3 is TGTGCCACCAGCAGAGTGGACAGGGGGGACGAGCAGTACTTC.

The chain uses TRBV19 and TRBJ1-3; no clear D. CDR1 is LNHDA, CDR2 SQIVND, per germline (reference sequence). V dropped 6 bases and J dropped 0 bases, with 6 bases sitting between them. CDR3 size: 13 residues. CDR3 bases: TGTGCCAGTAGCGACGGCTCTGGAAACACCATATATTTT. The encoded protein is CASSDGSGNTIYF.

The V and J genes are TRBV5-1 and TRBJ1-6; TRBD1 agrees at 11 bases. Looked up from germline, CDR1 is SGHRS and CDR2 is YFSETQ. The CDR3 contains 17 residues. J gave up 8 bases and V 0 bases, and 7 bases lay outside the gene matches. The CDR3 bases are TGCGCCAGCAGCTTGGTGGCGGACAGGGGGCGGTATTCACCCCTCCACTTT. It translates to CASSLVADRGRYSPLHF.

Concerning this clone: The germline gene is not matched at one end of the junction; a read error may be the cause. The CDR3 spells CASSLGIRHSDF. The CDR3, as DNA: TGTGCCAGCAGCTTAGGAATTAGGCATTCGGACTTC. V and J are TRBV7-9 and TRBJ2-4, with no clear D. This CDR3 has 12 amino acids. Per the germline V gene, CDR1 is SEHNR and CDR2 is FQNEAQ (reference sequence).

V and J are TRBV19 and TRBJ2-7, with D uncertain. This CDR3 has 12 amino acids. Germline-derived CDR1 and CDR2 are LNHDA and SQIVND (reference sequence). Trimming stripped 7 bases from V and 3 bases from J, with 10 bases between. In DNA form, the CDR3 reads TGTGCCAGTACTGACACAGACTACGAGCAGTACTTC. Protein sequence: CASTDTDYEQYF.

The chain links TRBV19 to TRBJ2-1, with D possibly matching TRBD1 (8 bases). Trimming pared 5 bases from V and 14 bases from J, leaving 19 bases between. Germline lookup yields CDR1 LNHDA and CDR2 SQIVND (reference sequence). The CDR3 runs 13 residues. CDR3 sequence: CASSPTGGAREFF. The CDR3 bases are TGTGCCAGTAGTCCAACAGGGGGGGCCAGGGAGTTCTTC.

V and J are TRBV27 and TRBJ2-7; D may be TRBD1 or TRBD2 (5 bases each). Germline V CDR1 and CDR2: MNHEY, SMNVEV (reference sequence). The CDR3 runs to 12 residues. The ends were cut back, 8 bases at V and 5 bases at J, with 13 bases in the middle. The CDR3 sequence is CASWDPAHEQYF. As DNA, the CDR3 is TGTGCCAGCTGGGACCCTGCCCACGAGCAGTACTTC.

V and J are TRBV11-2 and TRBJ2-1; 11 bases align to TRBD2. The CDR3 extends over 18 amino acids. V lost 2 bases and J lost 2; bases outside the gene matches: 8. Germline-derived CDR1 and CDR2 are SGHAT and FQNNGV. The CDR3 sequence is CASSLWALAGGAYNEQFF. The CDR3 region has the DNA TGTGCCAGCAGCTTATGGGCTTTAGCGGGGGGGGCCTACAATGAGCAGTTCTTC.

CDR3 bases: TGCGCCAGCAGATCCGGGACAGGGCTTGTATACGAGCAGTACTTC. Its translation is CASRSGTGLVYEQYF. V is TRBV5-1 and J is TRBJ2-7; 9 bases agree with TRBD1. With 5 bases clipped from V and 4 bases from J, the junction kept 10 bases outside the gene matches. CDR1 and CDR2 from the germline V gene are SGHRS and YFSETQ. This CDR3 contains 15 residues.

With respect to this clone: The same CDR3 can be traced to other DNA sequences in this sample. CDR3 in amino acids: CASSQDTGPTYEQYF. CDR3 bases: TGCGCCAGCAGCCAAGACACCGGACCCACCTACGAGCAGTACTTC. The rearrangement links TRBV4-1 to TRBJ2-7; unclear D gene. The V end was cut by 0 bases, the J end by 2 bases, with 11 bases between. Germline V lookup: CDR1 MGHRA, CDR2 YSYEKL. The length of the CDR3 is 15 residues.